The 21 T cell receptor beta chains in this list originate from one sample, sequenced in a study of Graves' ophthalmopathy and Graves' hyperthyroidism. CDR3 regions of TCR beta were amplified from RNA transcripts. HTBI-primed RT-PCR formed the first round, and a multiplex PCR formed the second. From the multiplex PCR reads, TCRdb called clonotypes with MiXCR, one entry per CDR3 protein. The table lists 220,000 or so distinct CDR3 sequences, roughly 21% of them singletons. The source material was peripheral blood. These receptors were taken from a woman between 50 and 59 years old with Graves' ophthalmopathy.

In this sample, this clonotype turned up many times. The CDR3 sequence: CASSSRMGEGYGYTF. The CDR3 DNA is TGTGCCAGCAGCTCTCGGATGGGAGAGGGGTATGGCTACACCTTC. This chain joins TRBV7-8 and TRBJ1-2, with a possible D match to TRBD1 (5 bases). Germline V gene lookup returns CDR1 SGHVS and CDR2 FQNEAQ. V shed 4 bases and J shed 5 bases, with 17 bases lying between them. The CDR3 consists of 15 residues. Based on the CDR3 plus reference TRBV7-8 and TRBJ1-2, the full variable domain is GAGVSQSPRYKVAKRGQDVALRCDPISGHVSLFWYQQALGQGPEFLTYFQNEAQLDKSGLPSDRFFAERPEGSVSTLKIQRTQQEDSAVYLCASSSRMGEGYGYTFGSGTRLTVV.

There are many counts of this clonotype. The genes are TRBV12-3 or TRBV12-4 and TRBJ1-2; possibly TRBD1 for D (5 bases). This CDR3 comprises 12 residues. Trimming took 9 bases from V and 4 from J, leaving 12 bases between them. For the CDR3, the DNA is TGTGCCAGTAGCACGGGGACCTATGGCTACACCTTC. Amino acid sequence: CASSTGTYGYTF.

This clonotype showed up just a few times. The junction differs from germline at one of its ends, possibly a read error. The V call is TRBV9, the J call TRBJ2-7; D is unclear. Germline assignment: CDR1 SGDLS and CDR2 YYNGEE. The CDR3 extends over 15 amino acids. CDR3 sequence reads: CASTLGVAPGYEQSF. The CDR3 DNA is TGTGCCAGCACCCTCGGAGTGGCGCCTGGCTACGAGCAGTCCTTC.

Regarding this clonotype: Mismatch with germline at one junction end may stem from a read error. The rearrangement uses TRBV3-1 and TRBJ2-5; tentatively, D is TRBD2 (5 bases). This CDR3 region has 13 residues. Germline assignment: CDR1 LGHDT and CDR2 YNNKEL (reference sequence). CDR3 sequence: CASSQDLTGVYDF. CDR3 sequence (DNA): TGTGCCAGCAGCCAAGACTTAACCGGGGTCTACGACTTC.

This clonotype showed up just a few times. The chain carries TRBV19 and TRBJ2-7; TRBD2 might be the D (5 bases). Germline-derived CDR1 and CDR2 are LNHDA and SQIVND (reference sequence). The CDR3 is made up of 14 amino acids. Trimming stripped 0 bases from V and 2 bases from J, with 8 bases between. The CDR3 DNA is TGTGCCAGTAGTATAGATCCGGGGACCTACGAGCAGTACTTC. Protein sequence: CASSIDPGTYEQYF.

This clonotype was found many times. The rearrangement links TRBV20-1 to TRBJ2-7; no clear D gene. Trimming took 5 bases from V and 4 from J, leaving 12 bases between them. The CDR3 length is 12 residues. The V gene's germline CDR1 is DFQATT and CDR2 SNEGSKA (reference sequence). CDR3 amino acids: CSAGDNSYEQYF. The CDR3 region has the DNA TGCAGTGCTGGGGATAACTCGTACGAGCAGTACTTC.

In this sample, this clonotype turned up many times. The V and J genes are TRBV2 and TRBJ2-4; D may correspond to TRBD1 or TRBD2 (5 bases each). V was trimmed by 4 bases and J by 6 bases, leaving 10 bases between them. CDR1 and CDR2 (germline): SNHLY, FYNNEI. This CDR3 comprises 13 residues. The CDR3 reads CASSAGTPNIQYF. CDR3 nucleotides: TGTGCCAGCAGTGCCGGGACCCCAAACATTCAGTACTTC.

The gene calls are TRBV28 and TRBJ2-7, with TRBD2 as a possible D gene (5 bases). Between the trimmed V and J ends, which lost 3 bases and 3 bases, there was a span of 18 bases. Germline V CDR1 and CDR2: MDHEN, SYDVKM. The CDR3 loop spans 16 amino acids. Written as DNA, the CDR3 is TGTGCCAGCAGTTTTGCCAGCGGTTTAGTTTTCTACGAGCAGTACTTC. Translated, it gives CASSFASGLVFYEQYF.

This clonotype was counted between two and nine times. The chain couples TRBV7-8 to TRBJ1-5; the D gene is possibly TRBD1 (6 bases). The germline V gene has CDR1 SGHVS and CDR2 FQNEAQ. The CDR3 is 16 amino acids. V lost 2 bases and J 4 bases, leaving 15 bases between the germline ends. The CDR3 nucleotides read TGTGCCAGCAGCTTATATCGGGCGGGGGCTAATCAGCCCCAGCATTTT. Amino acid sequence: CASSLYRAGANQPQHF. Combining the CDR3 with reference TRBV7-8 and TRBJ1-5 gives the whole variable domain GAGVSQSPRYKVAKRGQDVALRCDPISGHVSLFWYQQALGQGPEFLTYFQNEAQLDKSGLPSDRFFAERPEGSVSTLKIQRTQQEDSAVYLCASSLYRAGANQPQHFGDGTRLSIL.

This clonotype was detected many times. This sequence joins TRBV6-1 and TRBJ1-1, with D perhaps matching TRBD1 (5 bases). The CDR3 consists of 14 residues. With 4 bases removed from V and 5 bases from J, the gap between germline ends came to 14 bases. CDR1 is MNHNS and CDR2 is SASEGT in the germline V gene. CDR3 protein: CASSGALRGTEAFF. The CDR3 DNA reads as TGTGCCAGCAGTGGGGCGTTGAGGGGAACTGAAGCTTTCTTT.

The CDR3 sequence is CASRSPGVGGRAKYEQYF. The CDR3 DNA is TGTGCCAGCAGATCTCCGGGGGTCGGCGGGAGGGCCAAGTACGAGCAGTACTTC. J is TRBJ2-7 and V is TRBV11-2, with TRBD2 matching 9 bases. There are 18 residues in the CDR3. The ends lost 6 bases at V and 4 bases at J; junction bases unmatched: 19. Germline V gene sequence: CDR1 SGHAT, CDR2 FQNNGV.

This clonotype was detected only a few times. The chain's CDR3 is CASSLSGVARSEAFF. The CDR3 DNA reads TGCGCCAGCAGCTTGAGTGGGGTCGCACGCTCTGAAGCTTTCTTT. The chain couples TRBV5-1 to TRBJ1-1; D gene ambiguous. This CDR3 spans 15 amino acids. Trimming cost V 1 base and J 6 bases, with 16 bases left between them. Germline V gives CDR1 SGHRS, CDR2 YFSETQ.

The V gene is TRBV7-3, the J gene TRBJ1-1; 7 positions match TRBD1. The germline gives CDR1 SGHTA, CDR2 FQGTGA. The length of the CDR3 is 17 residues. V trimming: 5 bases; J trimming: 0 bases; junction bases outside the gene matches: 12. Written as DNA, the CDR3 is TGTGCCAGCAGCGCCTCTTCAGGGGGGACTATGAACACTGAAGCTTTCTTT. Its translation: CASSASSGGTMNTEAFF.

This clonotype has ten or more counts. This chain connects TRBV10-1 to TRBJ2-7; TRBD2 aligns across 8 bases. The CDR3 contains 15 residues. The V gene's germline CDR1 is WNHNN and CDR2 SYGVQD (reference sequence). Trimming at V came to 4 bases and at J to 3 bases, leaving 8 bases not matched to a gene. The CDR3 region is CASSGSSTSDYEQYF. The DNA for the CDR3 is TGCGCCAGCAGTGGTTCTTCGACTAGCGACTACGAGCAGTACTTC.

This clonotype was detected many times. The chain combines TRBV5-1 with TRBJ2-4; D perhaps matches TRBD1 (5 bases). V was clipped by 5 bases and J by 0 bases, with 18 bases between them. The V gene's germline CDR1 is SGHRS and CDR2 YFSETQ. This CDR3 has 17 residues. The CDR3 loop is CASSFGPADIAKNIQYF. The CDR3 DNA reads as TGCGCCAGCAGTTTCGGACCTGCGGACATAGCCAAAAACATTCAGTACTTC.

This clonotype was observed at least ten times. This chain joins TRBV24-1 and TRBJ2-7, with D unclear. Germline CDR1 is KGHDR and CDR2 is SFDVKD. CDR3 size: 14 residues. Trimming left V 5 bases short and J 2 bases short, with 12 bases between. The CDR3 DNA reads as TGTGCCACCAGTGGGGCAGCAGCTCCCTACGAGCAGTACTTC. This encodes CATSGAAAPYEQYF.

This clonotype occurred many times. The rearrangement links TRBV29-1 to TRBJ2-7; a possible D gene is TRBD2 (6 bases). The germline CDR1 and CDR2 sequences are SQVTM and ANQGSEA. The CDR3 covers 14 residues. V shed 6 bases and J shed 4 bases, with 19 bases lying between them. DNA of the CDR3: TGCAGCGTCGCCCCCAGGGAGGTATGGTACGAGCAGTACTTC. This codes for CSVAPREVWYEQYF.

This clonotype was detected ten times or more. The CDR3 loop reads CASSSLTVGYTEAFF. CDR3 in DNA: TGTGCCAGCAGCTCGTTGACCGTTGGGTACACTGAAGCTTTCTTT. The chain carries TRBV9 and TRBJ1-1; D remains unclear. The CDR3 has 15 residues. Germline lookup yields CDR1 SGDLS and CDR2 YYNGEE. The V end lost 4 bases, the J end lost 3 bases, and 16 bases lay between the germline ends.

The chain uses TRBV28 and TRBJ1-6; D might be TRBD1 (5 bases). This CDR3 is built from 14 residues. Germline V gene sequence: CDR1 MDHEN, CDR2 SYDVKM. With 3 bases removed from V and 9 bases from J, the gap between germline ends came to 12 bases. In nucleotides, the CDR3 is TGTGCCAGCAGTTTGGCCAGGGATTTTTCACCCCTCCACTTT. It specifies CASSLARDFSPLHF.

The gene calls are TRBV12-3 or TRBV12-4 and TRBJ2-7, with D tentatively TRBD1 (5 bases). The CDR3 is 15 amino acids. Trimming took 6 bases from V and 3 from J, leaving 18 bases between them. The CDR3 nucleotides are TGTGCCAGCAGCCAGGCACAGGTAGGGCTCTACGAGCAGTACTTC. This sequence encodes CASSQAQVGLYEQYF.

There are many counts of this clonotype. V and J are TRBV20-1 and TRBJ1-2, with 8 bases matching TRBD1. With 0 bases clipped from V and 4 bases from J, the junction kept 4 bases outside the gene matches. Germline CDR1 DFQATT, CDR2 SNEGSKA (reference sequence). The CDR3 loop spans 14 amino acids. The CDR3 sequence: CSARDPGGGYGYTF. The CDR3 region has the DNA TGCAGTGCTAGAGACCCAGGGGGCGGCTATGGCTACACCTTC.